This T cell receptor (beta chain) stems from a study of T-cell reconstitution after alpha-beta-depleted transplantation in children. Preparing the TCRbeta library involved the use of unique molecular identifiers. From the PCR reads, TCRdb called clonotypes with MiXCR, one entry per CDR3 protein. Among around 200,000 distinct CDR3 sequences listed, about 11% were seen once. CDR3 length: 14 residues. Germline assignment: CDR1 KGHSH and CDR2 LQKENI. Germline trimming cut 5 bases from V and 8 bases from J; bases unmatched to any gene: 11. Study results and caveats: Newly made T cells mostly supplied T-cell counts and diversity one year after transplant.

As to this clonotype: The antigen is undetermined.

This rearrangement joins TRBV18 to TRBJ1-2; 7 bases are a match to TRBD1. The TCR sequence derives from a child under two years old with acute myeloid leukemia, due to receive a stem cell transplant. Sequencing was performed on PBMCs, taken before TCRalphabeta/CD19-depleted stem cell transplant. The DNA for the CDR3 is TGTGCCAGCTCAACCACAGGGGCCCTCCCCGGCTACACCTTC. Translation gives CASSTTGALPGYTF.